Below are 25 T cell receptor beta chains sequenced from a single sample in a study of blood T cell repertoires in COVID-19. Sequencing was performed with immunoSEQ multiplex PCR; in TCRdb, only in-frame clones are kept and a portion is missing. The sample carries approximately 200,000 clones, 80% to 90% recorded once. The sequenced sample consisted of PBMCs or T cells enriched from blood (not recorded which). These receptors came from a young man in a cohort exposed to, infected with or recovered from COVID-19 (not recorded which).

To note about this clone: At the DNA level, this CDR3 is encoded by other sequences in the same sample as well. The V gene is TRBV9, the J gene TRBJ1-1, with D tentatively TRBD1 (6 bases). The CDR3 covers 12 residues. Germline CDR1 and CDR2: SGDLS and YYNGEE. The V gene lost 0 bases and the J gene lost 8 bases, with 8 bases spanning the gap. CDR3 protein: CASSVGQGEAFF. Here the CDR3 DNA reads TGTGCCAGCAGCGTAGGGCAGGGGGAAGCTTTCTTT. Drawing the rest from reference TRBV9 and TRBJ1-1, the complete variable domain is DSGVTQTPKHLITATGQRVTLRCSPRSGDLSVYWYQQSLDQGLQFLIQYYNGEERAKGNILERFSAQQFPDLHSELNLSSLELGDSALYFCASSVGQGEAFFGQGTRLTVV.

This chain connects TRBV7-6 to TRBJ2-1, with 7 bases matching TRBD1. CDR1 and CDR2 from the germline V gene are SGHVS and FNYEAQ. The CDR3 length is 15 residues. Unmatched junction bases numbered 12, after V lost 5 bases and J lost 8 bases. The CDR3 is CASSGQELSFDEQFF. DNA of the CDR3: TGTGCCAGCAGCGGACAGGAACTGTCTTTCGATGAGCAGTTCTTC.

The gene calls are TRBV18 and TRBJ2-1; TRBD2 matches at 11 bases. The ends lost 1 base at V and 9 bases at J; junction bases unmatched: 8. CDR3 length equals 16 residues. Germline CDR1 and CDR2: KGHSH and LQKENI. The CDR3 loop reads CASSPRGGLAEGEQFF. Here the CDR3 DNA reads TGTGCCAGCTCACCACGCGGGGGACTAGCGGAAGGTGAGCAGTTCTTC.

In nucleotides, the CDR3 is TGTGCCAGCAGTCTGGCCCAGGGGACTAGCGGGAGAGGAGAGCAGTACTTC. Translating it yields CASSLAQGTSGRGEQYF. The gene calls are TRBV7-8 and TRBJ2-7; 14 bases line up with TRBD2. Germline V gene data show CDR1 as SGHVS and CDR2 as FQNEAQ. Losses at the gene ends were 6 bases for V and 7 bases for J; bases not matched to a gene: 14. The CDR3 spans 17 residues.

V gene TRBV7-2 combines with J gene TRBJ1-1; no reliable D call. This CDR3 contains 13 residues. V was trimmed by 2 bases and J by 7 bases, leaving 11 bases between them. The germline CDR1 and CDR2 sequences are SGHTA and FQGNSA. The chain's CDR3 is CASSLTTQIEAFF. CDR3 sequence (DNA): TGTGCCAGCAGCTTAACTACGCAGATTGAAGCTTTCTTT.

This sequence joins TRBV2 and TRBJ1-3; 9 bases align to TRBD1. The CDR3 consists of 15 residues. CDR1 SNHLY and CDR2 FYNNEI come from the germline V gene. The V gene end was trimmed by 5 bases and the J gene end by 4 bases; junction bases not matched to a gene: 6. CDR3 loop: CASSYRGQGGNTIYF. The CDR3 DNA is TGTGCCAGCAGTTACAGGGGGCAGGGGGGAAACACCATATATTTT.

The chain uses TRBV6-1 and TRBJ1-5; D uncertain. The CDR3 extends over 16 amino acids. Trimming shortened V by 4 bases and J by 0 bases, and 13 bases separated the two germline ends. Germline V gives CDR1 MNHNS, CDR2 SASEGT. Here the CDR3 DNA reads TGTGCCAGCAGTGCCCGGGTTCTCTATAGCAATCAGCCCCAGCATTTT. Translated: CASSARVLYSNQPQHF.

This clone was counted once. V gene TRBV11-3 combines with J gene TRBJ2-3; possibly TRBD2 for D (5 bases). Germline loops: CDR1 SGHNT, CDR2 YENEEA. Trimming pared 8 bases from V and 2 bases from J, leaving 23 bases between. This CDR3 is built from 17 residues. The CDR3 sequence is CASCPGIRPHDTDTQYF. For the CDR3, the DNA is TGTGCCAGCTGTCCGGGAATCCGACCACATGACACAGATACGCAGTATTTT.

CDR3 region: CASSQERVNTEAFF. The CDR3 nucleotides read TGCGCCAGCAGCCAAGAGAGAGTGAACACTGAAGCTTTCTTT. The gene calls are TRBV4-1 and TRBJ1-1; D uncertain. The germline V gene encodes CDR1 MGHRA and CDR2 YSYEKL. Trimming took 0 bases from V and 0 from J, leaving 5 bases between them. This CDR3 region has 14 residues.

CDR3 DNA sequence: TGTGCCAGCAGTTCCAATGGTAGAGCGGGGAAGCCCTCCTACGAGCAGTACTTC. This translates into CASSSNGRAGKPSYEQYF. This chain links TRBV27 with TRBJ2-7; 7 nucleotides match TRBD2. There are 18 residues in the CDR3. Per germline, CDR1 MNHEY and CDR2 SMNVEV (reference sequence). Trimming took 4 bases from V and 0 from J; bases not matched to a gene: 15.

The V and J genes are TRBV7-3 and TRBJ2-1; 10 nucleotides match TRBD2. This CDR3 has 14 residues. V shed 5 bases, J shed 8 bases, and the junction held 6 bases outside the gene matches. In germline, CDR1 is SGHTA, CDR2 FQGTGA. The CDR3 nucleotides are TGTGCCAGCAGCCGGGGTGGACTAGCGGATGAGCAGTTCTTC. Residues: CASSRGGLADEQFF.

The rearrangement links TRBV9 to TRBJ2-1; TRBD2 agrees at 10 bases. CDR1 is SGDLS, CDR2 YYNGEE, per germline. The CDR3 is 16 residues long. Trimming removed 0 bases from V and 4 bases from J; junction bases left unmatched: 4. In DNA, the CDR3 is TGTGCCAGCAGCGTAGCCGAACTAGCGGGATACAATGAGCAGTTCTTC. Encoded protein: CASSVAELAGYNEQFF.

This rearrangement joins TRBV9 to TRBJ2-7; a possible D gene is TRBD1 (6 bases). V lost 3 bases, J lost 3 bases, and 16 bases lay in between. CDR1 and CDR2 from the germline V gene are SGDLS and YYNGEE. The CDR3 covers 15 residues. CDR3 sequence: CASSATGTRNYEQYF. DNA for the CDR3: TGTGCCAGCAGCGCCACCGGGACAAGAAACTACGAGCAGTACTTC.

V is TRBV9 and J is TRBJ2-2, with TRBD2 matching over 13 bases. CDR3 length: 16 residues. In germline, CDR1 is SGDLS, CDR2 YYNGEE. V gave up 4 bases and J gave up 3 bases; unmatched junction bases: 3. The CDR3 sequence: CASSPGLAGDTGELFF. The CDR3 DNA is TGTGCCAGCAGCCCCGGACTAGCGGGAGACACCGGGGAGCTGTTTTTT.

This chain connects TRBV9 to TRBJ2-7; 8 nucleotides line up with TRBD2. CDR3 size: 15 residues. Per the germline V gene, CDR1 is SGDLS and CDR2 is YYNGEE. J was trimmed by 3 bases and V by 3 bases; bases with no gene match: 8. The CDR3 sequence: CASSATSGANYEQYF. The DNA of the CDR3 is TGTGCCAGCAGCGCAACTAGCGGAGCTAACTACGAGCAGTACTTC. Combining the CDR3 with reference TRBV9 and TRBJ2-7 gives the whole variable domain DSGVTQTPKHLITATGQRVTLRCSPRSGDLSVYWYQQSLDQGLQFLIQYYNGEERAKGNILERFSAQQFPDLHSELNLSSLELGDSALYFCASSATSGANYEQYFGPGTRLTVT.

The chain recombines TRBV4-1 with TRBJ2-3; perhaps TRBD2 as D (6 bases). The CDR3 spans 14 residues. Germline V gives CDR1 MGHRA, CDR2 YSYEKL. V was clipped by 4 bases and J by 5 bases, with 13 bases between them. CDR3: CASSPYTGGDTQYF. In DNA, the CDR3 is TGCGCCAGCAGCCCCTACACCGGGGGAGATACGCAGTATTTT.

The chain joins TRBV7-5 to TRBJ1-2. TRBV7-5 is termed a pseudogene. CDR3 length: 15 amino acids. CDR3 loop: CARSLWSRREDGYTF. The CDR3 DNA is TGTGCCAGAAGCTTATGGTCGAGAAGGGAGGATGGCTACACCTTC.

CDR3 residues: CASSQDPGGRGKLFF. The DNA of the CDR3 is TGTGCCAGCAGCCAAGACCCAGGGGGCAGAGGGAAACTGTTTTTT. The rearrangement joins TRBV3-1 (or the pseudogene TRBV3-2) to TRBJ1-4; TRBD1 matches at 8 bases. V lost 0 bases and J lost 11; bases outside the gene matches: 8. This CDR3 is built from 15 residues. Germline assignment: CDR1 LGHDT and CDR2 YNNKEL (reference sequence).

The chain has TRBV29-1 and TRBJ1-1, with a possible D match to TRBD1 (5 bases). Trimming took off 7 bases at V and 0 bases at J, with 15 bases between the two ends. Germline V gene data show CDR1 as SQVTM and CDR2 as ANQGSEA. The CDR3 spans 14 residues. The CDR3 DNA reads TGCAGCGCTTGGGGGGAGACGGTGAACACTGAAGCTTTCTTT. Translation: CSAWGETVNTEAFF.

With regard to this clone: Within the sample, other DNA sequences also encode this same CDR3. The J gene is TRBJ2-2, the V gene TRBV9, with D perhaps TRBD2 (5 bases). The CDR3 totals 12 residues. The ends were cut back, 2 bases at V and 11 bases at J, with 10 bases in the middle. Germline assignment: CDR1 SGDLS and CDR2 YYNGEE. The DNA for the CDR3 is TGTGCCAGCAGCGTCGGGGTCGGCGAGCTGTTTTTT. Protein: CASSVGVGELFF.

The chain employs TRBV29-1 and TRBJ2-3; D perhaps matches TRBD1 (5 bases). V was trimmed by 8 bases and J by 4 bases, leaving 19 bases between them. Germline assignment: CDR1 SQVTM and CDR2 ANQGSEA. The CDR3 is 14 residues long. In DNA form, the CDR3 reads TGCAGCCTTCGCCCGGACAACGTCGCAGATACGCAGTATTTT. Translation: CSLRPDNVADTQYF.

This clone was seen just once. The chain has TRBV29-1 and TRBJ1-4; 10 nucleotides line up with TRBD1. The CDR3 spans 13 residues. Trimming at V came to 7 bases and at J to 8 bases, leaving 7 bases not matched to a gene. Germline values: CDR1 SQVTM, CDR2 ANQGSEA. This CDR3 reads CSARQGAREKLFF. The CDR3 bases are TGCAGCGCCAGACAGGGGGCGCGGGAAAAACTGTTTTTT.

This CDR3 is CASSSLQGAGGYTF. The CDR3 coding sequence is TGTGCCAGCAGTTCGTTACAGGGGGCAGGTGGCTACACCTTC. The chain combines TRBV27 with TRBJ1-2, with 9 bases aligning to TRBD1. Germline trimming cut 4 bases from V and 7 bases from J; bases unmatched to any gene: 7. The CDR3 runs to 14 residues. The V gene's germline CDR1 is MNHEY and CDR2 SMNVEV (reference sequence).

This chain links TRBV27 with TRBJ1-6, with TRBD1 matching over 9 bases. After removal of 9 bases from V and 7 bases from J, the junction contained 10 bases not matched to a gene. Germline V gene lookup returns CDR1 MNHEY and CDR2 SMNVEV (reference sequence). The CDR3 consists of 15 residues. The CDR3 coding sequence is TGTGCCAGTACCAAATATGGACAGGGGAATTCACCCCTCCACTTT. Its translation is CASTKYGQGNSPLHF.

The chain couples TRBV4-1 to TRBJ2-3; 10 bases agree with TRBD2. The CDR3 has 16 amino acids. Germline V gives CDR1 MGHRA, CDR2 YSYEKL. V lost 4 bases and J lost 6; bases outside the gene matches: 10. CDR3: CASSPLDSGRRDTQYF. The CDR3 region has the DNA TGCGCCAGCAGCCCCCTTGATAGCGGGAGGCGGGATACGCAGTATTTT.